The present entry profiles one TCR beta chain with its context. This sample was included in a study of high-grade serous ovarian cancer treatment subgroups. Tumor samples were obtained before definitive surgery or chemotherapy. Produced via immunoSEQ multiplex PCR; TCRdb's table is partial and in-frame only. Altogether about 36,000 clones are present, roughly 83% being singletons, with the ten largest covering over 3%. The V gene's germline CDR1 is SGHTA and CDR2 FQGNSA. This CDR3 has 16 residues. The ends were cut back, 4 bases at V and 6 bases at J, with 19 bases in the middle. This sequence was found in a human donor with high-grade serous ovarian cancer. This chain uses TRBV7-2 with TRBJ2-1, with a weak D call TRBD2 (6 bases). The sequenced material came from tumor tissue. The CDR3 loop is CASSSSIGPGGNEQFF. The CDR3 DNA follows: TGTGCCAGCAGCTCTAGTATTGGCCCCGGGGGCAATGAGCAGTTCTTC.